Following are 27 T cell receptor beta chains from one sample sequenced in a study of blood T cell repertoires in COVID-19 (dated by TCRdb to the early 2020s). The library was prepared using the immunoSEQ multiplex PCR assay. TCRdb holds this immuneACCESS table with in-frame rearrangements only. Some clones are missing; in checked studies, unresolved V genes explain under half, and the rest has no known cause. A total of approximately 240,000 clones appear in this sample, 65% to 90% of them only once. The ten top clones hold about 5.3% of the sample. Material: peripheral blood. The receptors derive from a woman of 80 years or more with active or convalescent COVID-19.

This sequence joins TRBV27 and TRBJ1-6, with D perhaps TRBD1 (5 bases). The CDR3 sequence is 14 residues long. The V gene's germline CDR1 is MNHEY and CDR2 SMNVEV (reference sequence). V was shortened by 8 bases and J by 3 bases, with 11 bases between the two germline ends. This CDR3 reads CASGQTVYNSPLHF. DNA of the CDR3: TGTGCCAGCGGCCAGACAGTCTATAATTCACCCCTCCACTTT.

The chain recombines TRBV5-6 with TRBJ2-5; D possibly corresponds to TRBD1 (7 bases). Germline loops: CDR1 SGHDT, CDR2 YYEEEE. The V and J ends lost 3 bases and 4 bases respectively, with 10 bases between them. The CDR3 contains 13 residues. The CDR3 DNA reads as TGTGCCAGCAGCTCGCAGGGGGGAGAGACCCAGTACTTC. This gives the protein CASSSQGGETQYF.

The J gene is TRBJ1-2, the V gene TRBV5-4; 12 bases match TRBD1. The CDR3 is 16 amino acids. Germline CDR1 is SGHNT and CDR2 is YYREEE (reference sequence). After removal of 4 bases from V and 5 bases from J, the junction contained 9 bases not matched to a gene. The CDR3 DNA reads as TGTGCCAGCAGCACCGGGACAGGGGGCGTGGGGTATGGCTACACCTTC. This gives the protein CASSTGTGGVGYGYTF.

The chain recombines TRBV11-3 with TRBJ2-7, with D unclear. Trimming stripped 11 bases from V and 7 bases from J, with 15 bases between. Germline V gene sequence: CDR1 SGHNT, CDR2 YENEEA. There are 11 residues in the CDR3. The CDR3 reads CAAPPPREQYF. The CDR3 DNA reads as TGTGCCGCGCCGCCTCCTCGGGAGCAGTACTTC. Full variable domain (remainder filled in from reference TRBV11-3 and TRBJ2-7): EAGVVQSPRYKIIEKKQPVAFWCNPISGHNTLYWYLQNLGQGPELLIRYENEEAVDDSQLPKDRFSAERLKGVDSTLKIQPAELGDSAVYLCAAPPPREQYFGPGTRLTVT.

DNA for the CDR3: TGCGCCAGCAGCTTGGGGAGGGACTCCTATAATTCACCCCTCCACTTT. This encodes CASSLGRDSYNSPLHF. V usage is TRBV5-1 and J usage is TRBJ1-6, with D unresolved. The CDR3 is made up of 16 amino acids. Germline-derived CDR1 and CDR2 are SGHRS and YFSETQ. Between the trimmed V and J ends, which lost 0 bases and 0 bases, there was a span of 7 bases.

The table lists this clone with a count of one. This chain connects TRBV10-3 to TRBJ1-6, with 9 bases lining up with TRBD1. This CDR3 is built from 13 residues. The V segment lost 10 bases and the J segment 7 bases; nucleotides outside the gene matches: 5. The germline V gene encodes CDR1 ENHRY and CDR2 SYGVKD. For the CDR3, the DNA is TGTGCCAATTCCGGGACAGGGAATTCACCCCTCCACTTT. Its protein product is CANSGTGNSPLHF.

The chain carries TRBV20-1 and TRBJ2-5, with TRBD2 matching over 7 bases. Germline V gene data show CDR1 as DFQATT and CDR2 as SNEGSKA (reference sequence). The CDR3 is 14 residues long. J lost 2 bases, V lost 3 bases, and 6 bases had no gene match. DNA of the CDR3: TGCAGTGCTAGTGGGGCTAGCGGACAAGAGACCCAGTACTTC. It is translated as CSASGASGQETQYF.

A few counts support this clone. The chain joins TRBV16 to TRBJ1-1; TRBD1 matches at 8 bases. CDR3 size: 15 residues. The J segment lost 5 bases and the V segment lost 0 bases, leaving 5 bases of the junction unmatched. CDR1 KGHSY and CDR2 FQNENV come from the germline V gene. The CDR3 sequence is CASSQSGQGSTEAFF. CDR3 coding DNA: TGTGCCAGCAGCCAATCAGGACAGGGAAGTACTGAAGCTTTCTTT.

This clone was recorded only once. The gene calls are TRBV5-1 and TRBJ1-2, with D maybe TRBD1 (6 bases). Germline loops: CDR1 SGHRS, CDR2 YFSETQ. Trimming stripped 2 bases from V and 8 bases from J, with 19 bases between. The CDR3 extends over 15 amino acids. The CDR3 loop is CASSFGGSRLGGYTF. The DNA of the CDR3 is TGCGCCAGCAGCTTTGGGGGCTCCCGACTGGGCGGCTACACCTTC.

The chain employs TRBV11-2 and TRBJ1-4, with D uncertain. V lost 6 bases and J lost 3, with 8 bases in between. The CDR3 is 13 residues long. Germline V gene data show CDR1 as SGHAT and CDR2 as FQNNGV. CDR3 residues: CASSSVSNEKLFF. The CDR3, as DNA: TGTGCCAGCAGTTCTGTTTCTAATGAAAAACTGTTTTTT.

V and J are TRBV7-8 and TRBJ2-5; the match to TRBD1 covers 9 bases. The ends lost 5 bases at V and 7 bases at J; junction bases unmatched: 8. Germline V gene lookup returns CDR1 SGHVS and CDR2 FQNEAQ. The CDR3 loop spans 14 amino acids. This CDR3 reads CASSIQDRGLTQYF. The CDR3 region has the DNA TGTGCCAGCAGCATCCAAGACAGGGGGTTGACCCAGTACTTC.

This chain uses TRBV10-1 with TRBJ1-5; D perhaps matches TRBD1 (5 bases). Germline V gives CDR1 WNHNN, CDR2 SYGVQD (reference sequence). The CDR3 totals 15 residues. With 8 bases removed from V and 4 bases from J, the gap between germline ends came to 18 bases. The CDR3 protein is CASLRGTWQNQPQHF. In DNA, the CDR3 is TGCGCCAGCCTTAGGGGAACATGGCAGAATCAGCCCCAGCATTTT.

V is TRBV5-5 and J is TRBJ2-7, with 7 bases fitting TRBD1. CDR1 is SGHKS and CDR2 is YYEKEE in the germline V gene (reference sequence). CDR3 length equals 16 residues. V lost 2 bases, J lost 0 bases, and 8 bases stayed unmatched. The CDR3 region is CASSLTGTAISYEQYF. CDR3 nucleotide sequence: TGTGCCAGCAGCTTAACCGGGACAGCGATCTCCTACGAGCAGTACTTC.

This chain connects TRBV5-4 to TRBJ2-1; tentative D call: TRBD1 (7 bases). Germline V gives CDR1 SGHNT, CDR2 YYREEE (reference sequence). V dropped 4 bases and J dropped 7 bases, with 18 bases sitting between them. This CDR3 contains 15 residues. The CDR3 DNA reads TGTGCCAGCAGCCTACAAGGAGGGGGCGTTAATGAGCAGTTCTTC. It yields the protein CASSLQGGGVNEQFF.

V is TRBV19 and J is TRBJ1-3; unclear D gene. Germline loops: CDR1 LNHDA, CDR2 SQIVND (reference sequence). The CDR3 is made up of 16 amino acids. Trimming shortened V by 6 bases and J by 0 bases, and 15 bases separated the two germline ends. Here the CDR3 reads CASSPRSTFSGNTIYF. The DNA for the CDR3 is TGTGCCAGTAGCCCGAGATCGACTTTCTCTGGAAACACCATATATTTT. The full variable domain, with the rest looked up from reference TRBV19 and TRBJ1-3, is DGGITQSPKYLFRKEGQNVTLSCEQNLNHDAMYWYRQDPGQGLRLIYYSQIVNDFQKGDIAEGYSVSREKKESFPLTVTSAQKNPTAFYLCASSPRSTFSGNTIYFGEGSWLTVV.

The rearrangement uses TRBV5-1 and TRBJ1-4; weak D call: TRBD1 (6 bases). V gave up 8 bases and J gave up 8 bases, with 10 bases separating them. Germline values: CDR1 SGHRS, CDR2 YFSETQ. There are 11 residues in the CDR3. CDR3 in amino acids: CASRQGEKLFF. For the CDR3, the DNA is TGCGCCAGTAGGCAGGGGGAAAAACTGTTTTTT.

Note on this clone: It is likely a read error, because the conserved phenylalanine at the end of the CDR3 is missing. Because the CDR3's place on the DNA is in doubt, the DNA is left out and the CDR3 is given as listed by TCRdb. The chain combines TRBV19 with TRBJ2-7; the D call TRBD2 from the table was never checked on the DNA. Germline loops: CDR1 LNHDA, CDR2 SQIVND (reference sequence). The CDR3 is 15 residues long, ends included. CDR3 in amino acids: CASSETSGGIYPLTL.

CDR3 protein: CASRDRAEYEQYF. The DNA of the CDR3 is TGTGCCAGCAGGGACAGGGCGGAATACGAGCAGTACTTC. The chain carries TRBV2 and TRBJ2-7; TRBD1 agrees at 8 bases. This CDR3 comprises 13 residues. With 6 bases clipped from V and 4 bases from J, the junction kept 5 bases outside the gene matches. Germline CDR1 is SNHLY and CDR2 is FYNNEI.

This clone turned up a few times. V and J are TRBV29-1 and TRBJ1-1; D ambiguous. The germline V and J ends were trimmed by 6 bases and 8 bases, with 13 bases remaining between them. There are 11 residues in the CDR3. In germline, CDR1 is SQVTM, CDR2 ANQGSEA. CDR3 sequence reads: CSVCRPGEAFF. CDR3 bases: TGCAGCGTCTGCCGCCCCGGGGAAGCTTTCTTT.

The rearrangement joins TRBV6-2 or TRBV6-3 to TRBJ1-1; 8 nucleotides agree with TRBD1. Germline CDR1 MNHEY, CDR2 SVGEGT. There are 15 residues in the CDR3. The J segment lost 10 bases and the V segment lost 3 bases, leaving 13 bases of the junction unmatched. The CDR3 sequence is CASSYIPGQGVRAFF. The CDR3 nucleotides are TGTGCCAGCAGTTATATTCCCGGACAGGGAGTGAGAGCTTTCTTT.

The chain uses TRBV10-3 and TRBJ1-1; 9 nucleotides agree with TRBD1. In germline, CDR1 is ENHRY, CDR2 SYGVKD. After removal of 6 bases from V and 8 bases from J, the junction contained 4 bases not matched to a gene. The CDR3 contains 12 residues. The CDR3 DNA reads TGTGCCATCAGCCCCGGGACAGGGGAAGCTTTCTTT. This gives the protein CAISPGTGEAFF.

The chain combines TRBV5-4 with TRBJ2-1; 8 nucleotides match TRBD1. This CDR3 has 18 amino acids. Unmatched junction bases numbered 17, after V lost 4 bases and J lost 5 bases. The germline V gene has CDR1 SGHNT and CDR2 YYREEE (reference sequence). The CDR3 nucleotides are TGTGCCAGCAGCATTTCGCCCCGACAGGGGTGGAGGGACAATGAGCAGTTCTTC. Translated: CASSISPRQGWRDNEQFF.

The chain links TRBV10-3 to TRBJ1-1; tentative D call: TRBD1 (6 bases). Germline V CDR1 and CDR2: ENHRY, SYGVKD. CDR3 length equals 14 residues. Trimming left V 6 bases short and J 3 bases short, with 14 bases between. As DNA, the CDR3 is TGTGCCATCAGAACCGGGACATCGTACACTGAAGCTTTCTTT. Amino acids: CAIRTGTSYTEAFF.

The chain uses TRBV20-1 and TRBJ2-7; 7 nucleotides align to TRBD1. Trimming took 5 bases from V and 4 from J; bases not matched to a gene: 2. The CDR3 is 11 residues long. Germline V lookup: CDR1 DFQATT, CDR2 SNEGSKA (reference sequence). CDR3 nucleotides: TGCAGTGCTGGGGACAGATACGAGCAGTACTTC. It yields the protein CSAGDRYEQYF.

The gene calls are TRBV25-1 and TRBJ1-6; 7 bases align to TRBD1. CDR1 is MGHDK, CDR2 SYGVNS, per germline. Trimming cost V 6 bases and J 7 bases; bases outside gene matches: 12. There are 16 residues in the CDR3. Written as DNA, the CDR3 is TGTGCCAGCAGCGAGGGAGACAGGGAATGGAATTCACCCCTCCACTTT. The encoded protein is CASSEGDREWNSPLHF.

The chain uses TRBV28 and TRBJ2-1; TRBD2 aligns across 11 bases. Germline trimming cut 9 bases from V and 8 bases from J; bases unmatched to any gene: 6. The CDR3 runs 13 residues. Germline lookup yields CDR1 MDHEN and CDR2 SYDVKM. The CDR3 is CASDSGRADEQFF. Written as DNA, the CDR3 is TGTGCCAGTGATAGCGGGAGGGCCGATGAGCAGTTCTTC.

The table lists this clone with a count of one. The chain has TRBV2 and TRBJ1-2; D may be TRBD1 (5 bases). From germline, CDR1 is SNHLY and CDR2 FYNNEI. The CDR3 spans 17 residues. Trimming took off 2 bases at V and 4 bases at J, with 20 bases between the two ends. The CDR3 loop is CASSETYLLTALYGYTF. Here the CDR3 DNA reads TGTGCCAGCAGTGAAACCTATCTTCTGACAGCCCTCTATGGCTACACCTTC.